The rows below give T cell receptor beta chains drawn from one sample of a study of control samples from healthy donors and cancer patients. Sequencing was performed with immunoSEQ multiplex PCR; in TCRdb, only in-frame clones are kept and a portion is missing. The sample lists approximately 220,000 clones, about 95% occurring once. The sequencing input was blood. These receptors were collected from a man over 45 in good health. Each CDR3 is given with its conserved first and last residue. A D gene is named only where the DNA matches it firmly. Clone size is shown for a subset of rows, as once, few, many or a class of expanded clone.

clone_size d_call j_call v_call cdr3_aa cdr3_nt
- - TRBJ1-5 TRBV5-1 CASSLGDPRNQPQHF TGCGCCAGCAGCTTGGGGGACCCTCGTAATCAGCCCCAGCATTTT
- TRBD2 TRBJ2-5 TRBV3-1/TRBV3-2 CASSRSGGLETQYF TGTGCCAGCAGCCGTAGCGGGGGGTTAGAGACCCAGTACTTC
- - TRBJ2-3 TRBV10-3 CAIIQGGPGDTQYF TGTGCCATCATCCAGGGGGGCCCTGGCGATACGCAGTATTTT
- - TRBJ1-2 TRBV6-6 CASTSRGLLGYGYTF TGTGCCAGCACCTCACGGGGCCTGTTGGGGTATGGCTACACCTTC
- - TRBJ2-7 TRBV9 CASSVTVLGYEQYF TGTGCCAGCAGCGTAACAGTCCTGGGCTACGAGCAGTACTTC
- TRBD2 TRBJ2-7 TRBV9 CASSVSGGSSYEQYF TGTGCCAGCAGCGTTAGCGGGGGGAGCTCCTACGAGCAGTACTTC
once - TRBJ2-3 TRBV5-4 CASSLEQRSSTDTQYF TGTGCCAGCAGCCTGGAACAGCGATCTAGCACAGATACGCAGTATTTT
- - TRBJ1-3 TRBV29-1 CSVGISQGSGNTIYF TGCAGCGTTGGAATCAGCCAAGGGTCTGGAAACACCATATATTTT
- TRBD1 TRBJ2-7 TRBV4-3 CASSLHRDRLYEQYF TGCGCCAGCAGCCTACACCGGGACAGATTATACGAGCAGTACTTC
- - TRBJ2-1 TRBV18 CASSGELVSYNEQFF TGTGCCAGCTCGGGAGAACTAGTCTCCTACAATGAGCAGTTCTTC
- TRBD1 TRBJ2-6 TRBV27 CASSPRLGTGGPGANVLTF TGTGCCAGCAGTCCCCGTTTAGGGACAGGGGGACCTGGGGCCAACGTCCTGACTTTC
- TRBD2 TRBJ2-3 TRBV7-3 CASSFSGVTDTQYF TGTGCCAGCAGCTTTAGCGGGGTCACAGATACGCAGTATTTT
- TRBD1 TRBJ2-2 TRBV24-1 CATSMLGQGNTGELFF TGTGCCACCAGTATGCTTGGACAGGGGAACACCGGGGAGCTGTTTTTT
- - TRBJ1-6 TRBV3-1/TRBV3-2 CASSRGQTNSPLHF TGTGCCAGCAGCCGGGGGCAGACAAATTCACCCCTCCACTTT
- TRBD2 TRBJ2-1 TRBV5-1 CASSMGGPWAGVKSSYNEQFF TGCGCCAGCAGCATGGGAGGGCCATGGGCGGGGGTCAAAAGCTCCTACAATGAGCAGTTCTTC
- - TRBJ2-7 TRBV7-9 CASGRDWAVSYEQYF TGTGCCAGCGGGCGGGACTGGGCGGTGAGCTACGAGCAGTACTTC
- - TRBJ1-2 TRBV5-1 CASSWTAGDYTF TGCGCCAGCAGCTGGACGGCCGGAGACTACACCTTC
- TRBD1 TRBJ1-1 TRBV6-5 CASSSHTGAVEAFF TGTGCCAGCAGCTCTCATACAGGGGCGGTTGAAGCTTTCTTT
- - TRBJ2-2 TRBV29-1 CSVAGDTGELFF TGCAGCGTTGCAGGGGACACCGGGGAGCTGTTTTTT
- TRBD1 TRBJ2-7 TRBV28 CASSPTRDRVDEQYF TGTGCCAGCTCCCCCACGAGGGACAGGGTTGACGAGCAGTACTTC
- - TRBJ1-1 TRBV19 CASSNRNTEAFF TGTGCCAGCTCTAACAGGAACACTGAAGCTTTCTTT
few - TRBJ1-1 TRBV5-4 CASSLISNTEAFF TGTGCCAGCAGCTTGATTTCGAACACTGAAGCTTTCTTT
once TRBD2 TRBJ2-3 TRBV19 CASKSGTQGTDTQYF TGTGCCAGTAAAAGCGGGACTCAAGGCACAGATACGCAGTATTTT
- - TRBJ1-2 TRBV4-2 CASSQGTRDYGYTF TGTGCCAGCAGCCAGGGGACGCGGGACTATGGCTACACCTTC
- - TRBJ1-4 TRBV2 CASTELATNEKLFF TGTGCCAGCACTGAACTTGCAACTAATGAAAAACTGTTTTTT
- TRBD1 TRBJ1-2 TRBV19 CASRKEVGTGFFVIGYTF TGTGCCAGTAGGAAGGAGGTGGGGACAGGGTTTTTCGTCATCGGCTACACCTTC
- - TRBJ1-2 TRBV28 CASSLPLGGTNYGYTF TGTGCCAGCAGTTTACCTCTAGGGGGGACGAACTATGGCTACACCTTC
- - TRBJ1-1 TRBV19 CASSIGPEGHETEAFF TGTGCCAGTAGTATAGGCCCCGAGGGACACGAGACTGAAGCTTTCTTT
- TRBD2 TRBJ2-3 TRBV5-4 CASSPRGSGGTDTQYF TGTGCCAGCAGCCCCCGGGGAAGCGGGGGCACAGATACGCAGTATTTT
- - TRBJ2-1 TRBV20-1 CSASNSYSEQFF TGCAGTGCTAGTAACAGCTACAGTGAGCAGTTCTTC
- TRBD1 TRBJ1-6 TRBV7-8 CASSFPQGAKDSPLHF TGTGCCAGCAGCTTCCCACAGGGGGCAAAGGATTCACCCCTCCACTTT
- - TRBJ1-2 TRBV7-9 CASSFNRDSGYTF TGTGCCAGCAGCTTTAATCGAGACAGTGGCTACACCTTC
- TRBD1 TRBJ1-3 TRBV9 CASSGQAVSGNTIYF TGTGCCAGCTCCGGACAGGCTGTCTCTGGAAACACCATATATTTT
- - TRBJ1-6 TRBV3-1/TRBV3-2 CASSQREEGAPLHF TGTGCCAGCAGCCAAAGGGAGGAAGGTGCACCCCTCCACTTT
- TRBD2 TRBJ2-1 TRBV6-4 CASSDTSGGPYNEQFF TGTGCCAGCAGTGATACTAGCGGGGGACCCTACAATGAGCAGTTCTTC
- TRBD2 TRBJ2-1 TRBV24-1 CATSDRLAGGGNEQFF TGTGCCACCAGTGACAGACTAGCGGGGGGAGGGAATGAGCAGTTCTTC
- TRBD1 TRBJ2-7 TRBV4-2 CASSQAPGGNEQYF TGTGCCAGCAGCCAAGCCCCAGGGGGCAACGAGCAGTACTTC
- TRBD1 TRBJ2-7 TRBV4-3 CASSQLTGGSYEQYF TGCGCCAGCAGCCAGTTGACAGGGGGCTCCTACGAGCAGTACTTC
- - TRBJ2-7 TRBV30 CAWGQGPSYEQYF TGTGCCTGGGGCCAGGGACCATCCTACGAGCAGTACTTC
- - TRBJ1-1 TRBV6-6 CASSWGKEEAFF TGTGCCAGCAGTTGGGGAAAAGAAGAAGCTTTCTTT